This TCR beta chain was sequenced during a study of regulatory T cells in long-lasting Graves disease. This clonotype was seen at least ten times. Its antigen is currently unknown. Through Arm-PCR of CDR3 regions and iRepertoire HTBI primers, TCR beta libraries were built. One entry per CDR3 protein results from TCRdb running MiXCR on the multiplex PCR reads. The table records some 370,000 distinct CDR3 sequences, roughly 24% of them present only once. Indicated time point: persistent/refractory GD, antithyroid drugs over 5 years with positive TRAb. Construction of the TCR library relied on RNA isolated from PBMCs. Study-wide results and caveats: It is possible that accuracy was reduced by the small size of the sample.

The CDR3 runs to 15 residues. The trim removed 0 bases at V and 15 bases at J, leaving 13 bases unmatched. Germline V gene data show CDR1 as LNHNV and CDR2 as YYDKDF (reference sequence). The TCR sequence derives from a woman aged 40-49 years with Graves disease. This material consisted of peripheral blood mononuclear cells (PBMCs), taken when the disease was refractory, from a patient treated with antithyroid drugs. The chain recombines TRBV15 with TRBJ1-4; 7 positions match TRBD1. CDR3 in amino acids: CATSRDSPASGTVFF. In DNA form, the CDR3 reads TGTGCCACCAGCAGAGATTCTCCTGCATCCGGGACAGTGTTTTTT.